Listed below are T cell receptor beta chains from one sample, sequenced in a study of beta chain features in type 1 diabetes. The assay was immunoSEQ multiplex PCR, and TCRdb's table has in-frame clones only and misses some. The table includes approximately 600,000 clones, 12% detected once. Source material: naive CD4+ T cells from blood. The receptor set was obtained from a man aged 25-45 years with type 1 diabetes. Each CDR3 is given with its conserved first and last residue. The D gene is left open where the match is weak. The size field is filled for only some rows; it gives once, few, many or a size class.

CASARFDRLGSEQFF	TGTGCTAGTGCCCGATTCGACCGTCTGGGTAGTGAGCAGTTCTTC	.	TRBV12-5	TRBJ2-1	few
CASTLGGGNTEAFF	TGTGCCAGCACACTTGGCGGGGGGAACACTGAAGCTTTCTTT	.	TRBV7-9	TRBJ1-1	.
CASSRGGPPFRGYTF	TGTGCCAGCAGTAGGGGAGGGCCCCCATTTCGGGGCTACACCTTC	.	TRBV7-2	TRBJ1-2	.
CASSQPQGATKNIQYF	TGTGCCAGCAGCCAACCCCAGGGGGCTACCAAAAACATTCAGTACTTC	TRBD1	TRBV4-2	TRBJ2-4	few
CASSISATNEKLFF	TGTGCCAGCAGCATCAGCGCAACTAATGAAAAACTGTTTTTT	.	TRBV11-3	TRBJ1-4	few
CASSLEAESSYNEQFF	TGTGCCAGCAGCTTAGAGGCGGAAAGCTCCTACAATGAGCAGTTCTTC	.	TRBV7-6	TRBJ2-1	few
CASHGTFRYEQYF	TGTGCCAGCCACGGGACTTTCCGTTACGAGCAGTACTTC	.	TRBV2	TRBJ2-7	.
CASSPRDRSYEQYF	TGTGCCAGCTCACCCCGGGACAGGTCCTACGAGCAGTACTTC	TRBD1	TRBV18	TRBJ2-7	.
CASSFPTGQPQHF	TGTGCCAGCAGTTTCCCGACAGGGCAGCCCCAGCATTTT	TRBD1	TRBV28	TRBJ1-5	.
CASSGRAYEQYF	TGTGCCAGCAGTGGTAGGGCCTACGAGCAGTACTTC	.	TRBV25-1	TRBJ2-7	few
CASRSGQLYEQYF	TGTGCCAGCAGATCCGGACAATTATACGAGCAGTACTTC	.	TRBV28	TRBJ2-7	.
CASSVEAGGLSPDTQYF	TGTGCCAGCAGCGTAGAGGCGGGGGGGCTCTCCCCAGATACGCAGTATTTT	TRBD2	TRBV9	TRBJ2-3	.
CASSVAGGDYTGELFF	TGTGCCAGCAGCGTAGCTGGGGGAGATTACACCGGGGAGCTGTTTTTT	.	TRBV9	TRBJ2-2	few
CASAPQVWDEQFF	TGTGCCAGCGCCCCGCAGGTCTGGGATGAGCAGTTCTTC	.	TRBV18	TRBJ2-1	few
CASSATSGGAVTGELFF	TGTGCCAGCAGTGCGACTAGCGGGGGAGCCGTGACCGGGGAGCTGTTTTTT	TRBD2	TRBV7-3	TRBJ2-2	few
CASSAANYGYTF	TGTGCCAGCAGTGCAGCTAACTATGGCTACACCTTC	.	TRBV28	TRBJ1-2	.
CASSPPPPYEQYF	TGTGCCAGCAGCCCTCCACCCCCCTACGAGCAGTACTTC	.	TRBV7-2	TRBJ2-7	few
CASSLGQGAVETQYF	TGCGCCAGCAGCTTGGGGCAGGGGGCTGTGGAGACCCAGTACTTC	TRBD1	TRBV5-1	TRBJ2-5	.
CASSYRTEGTGAFF	TGTGCCAGCTCCTACCGGACCGAGGGTACTGGAGCTTTCTTT	.	TRBV6-5	TRBJ1-1	.
CASSSLGIRGNTIYF	TGTGCCAGCAGCTCGCTAGGCATAAGGGGAAACACCATATATTTT	.	TRBV7-2	TRBJ1-3	few
CASSLDSSNQPQHF	TGTGCCAGCAGCTTGGATAGCAGCAATCAGCCCCAGCATTTT	.	TRBV5-6	TRBJ1-5	few
CASSPGGPETGELFF	TGTGCCAGCAGTCCTGGCGGACCTGAAACCGGGGAGCTGTTTTTT	.	TRBV7-3	TRBJ2-2	few
CASSLENYGYTF	TGTGCCAGCAGCTTAGAAAACTATGGCTACACCTTC	.	TRBV7-9	TRBJ1-2	few
CASGFGSAGDQETQYF	TGTGCTAGTGGTTTCGGTAGCGCGGGTGATCAAGAGACCCAGTACTTC	.	TRBV12-5	TRBJ2-5	few
CASIGPMNTEAFF	TGTGCCAGCATAGGACCGATGAACACTGAAGCTTTCTTT	.	TRBV6-5	TRBJ1-1	few
CASSLGQDNEQYF	TGCGCCAGCAGCTTGGGACAGGACAACGAGCAGTACTTC	.	TRBV5-1	TRBJ2-7	few
CASSLGSIHGYTF	TGTGCCAGCAGCTTGGGATCGATTCATGGCTACACCTTC	.	TRBV7-9	TRBJ1-2	.
CASSNLGTWGYTF	TGTGCCAGCAGCAACTTGGGGACTTGGGGCTACACCTTC	.	TRBV11-2	TRBJ1-2	.
CASSPVGRGPRVEQFF	TGTGCCAGCAGCCCTGTCGGAAGGGGGCCGCGAGTTGAGCAGTTCTTC	TRBD1	TRBV7-2	TRBJ2-1	few
CASSLGEGTPSYTF	TGTGCCAGCAGCTTAGGGGAGGGGACCCCGAGCTACACCTTC	.	TRBV7-9	TRBJ1-2	few
CASSPNGQGYDNEQFF	TGCGCCAGCAGCCCCAATGGACAGGGCTACGACAATGAGCAGTTCTTC	TRBD1	TRBV4-1	TRBJ2-1	few
CASSLVVEANNSPLHF	TGTGCCAGCAGCTTGGTGGTGGAGGCAAATAATTCACCCCTCCACTTT	.	TRBV5-4	TRBJ1-6	.
CASSVHREHQETQYF	TGTGCCAGCAGTGTGCACAGGGAACACCAAGAGACCCAGTACTTC	.	TRBV25-1	TRBJ2-5	few
CASSLDGSLSYEQYF	TGTGCCAGCAGCTTAGACGGTTCTCTCAGCTACGAGCAGTACTTC	.	TRBV7-9	TRBJ2-7	.
CASSLLQVYNEQFF	TGTGCCAGCAGCTTATTACAGGTATACAATGAGCAGTTCTTC	.	TRBV7-8	TRBJ2-1	.
CASSDGAPSRGGTEAFF	TGTGCCAGCAGTGATGGCGCGCCCTCACGGGGAGGGACTGAAGCTTTCTTT	.	TRBV25-1	TRBJ1-1	few
CASSLGIAGSNNEQFF	TGTGCTAGCAGCTTAGGGATAGCGGGGAGTAACAATGAGCAGTTCTTC	TRBD2	TRBV7-7	TRBJ2-1	few
CASSLDTGETQYF	TGCGCCAGCAGCTTGGATACAGGGGAGACCCAGTACTTC	.	TRBV5-1	TRBJ2-5	.
CASSLPGQGPNTEAFF	TGTGCCAGCAGCCTCCCGGGACAGGGCCCGAACACTGAAGCTTTCTTT	TRBD1	TRBV9	TRBJ1-1	few
CATALAPQETQYF	TGTGCCACCGCGCTAGCGCCCCAAGAGACCCAGTACTTC	.	TRBV6-1	TRBJ2-5	few
CAISSTLKTGRTDTQYF	TGTGCCATCAGTAGCACCCTAAAAACTGGGCGCACAGATACGCAGTATTTT	.	TRBV10-3	TRBJ2-3	.
CASSKPSPLDPGSSYNSPLHF	TGTGCCAGCAGCAAACCTTCCCCGCTCGATCCGGGGAGCTCCTATAATTCACCCCTCCACTTT	.	TRBV21-1	TRBJ1-6	.
CASSISPEGPLHF	TGTGCCAGTAGTATATCACCGGAGGGTCCCCTCCACTTT	.	TRBV19	TRBJ1-6	.
CASSPPGGEKLFF	TGTGCCAGCTCACCGCCCGGTGGGGAAAAACTGTTTTTT	.	TRBV18	TRBJ1-4	few
CAISGDRTYEQYF	TGTGCCATCAGTGGCGACAGGACCTACGAGCAGTACTTC	.	TRBV10-3	TRBJ2-7	few
CASSVLGQSPEAFF	TGTGCCAGCAGCGTCCTTGGACAGTCCCCTGAAGCTTTCTTT	.	TRBV9	TRBJ1-1	few
CASSQGAGGTTDTQYF	TGCGCCAGCAGCCAAGGAGCGGGGGGTACCACAGATACGCAGTATTTT	TRBD2	TRBV4-1	TRBJ2-3	.
CAWSLDRGTDTQYF	TGTGCCTGGAGTCTTGACAGGGGTACAGATACGCAGTATTTT	TRBD1	TRBV30	TRBJ2-3	.
CASSLASGRSYEQYF	TGTGCCAGCAGCTTAGCTAGCGGGCGTTCCTACGAGCAGTACTTC	TRBD2	TRBV11-1	TRBJ2-7	.
CASSVRQGSYEQYF	TGTGCCAGCAGTGTACGACAGGGCTCCTACGAGCAGTACTTC	TRBD1	TRBV6-6	TRBJ2-7	.